This T cell receptor beta chain was captured by sequencing in a study of T cell therapy after organ transplantation. Overall study: Up to 6 doses were given at 2-week intervals. Short-term post-therapy samples: blood collected 4 to 8 weeks after completing therapy.

CDR1 and CDR2 from the germline V gene are GTSNPN and SVGIG (reference sequence). The CDR3 contains 13 residues. The ends were cut back, 4 bases at V and 5 bases at J, with 14 bases in the middle. This sample's time point: 4-8 weeks after completion of therapy. Sequencing was performed with immunoSEQ multiplex PCR; in TCRdb, only in-frame clones are kept and a portion is missing. The data contain 4,800 or so clones, 55% to 75% of them singletons. Study conclusions and caveats: Concurrent antirejection and antiviral drugs remain unassessed confounders. Nonresponders had marked pretherapy clonal expansions and little post-therapy change.

Of note for this clone: No antigen is known for it.

This specimen was CD8+ T cells from blood, taken after autologous CMV-specific T cell therapy. This receptor was taken from a human patient who had received a solid organ transplant and had CMV disease. The graft donor may be the source of some T cells. The chain is built from TRBV30 and TRBJ2-5; D is perhaps TRBD2 (6 bases). The CDR3, as DNA: TGTGCCTGGACCCCTAGTGGGGGGGAGACCCAGTACTTC. It specifies CAWTPSGGETQYF. The full variable domain, completed using reference TRBV30 and TRBJ2-5, is SQTIHQWPATLVQPVGSPLSLECTVEGTSNPNLYWYRQAAGRGLQLLFYSVGIGQISSEVPQNLSASRPQDRQFILSSKKLLLSDSGFYLCAWTPSGGETQYFGPGTRLLVL.